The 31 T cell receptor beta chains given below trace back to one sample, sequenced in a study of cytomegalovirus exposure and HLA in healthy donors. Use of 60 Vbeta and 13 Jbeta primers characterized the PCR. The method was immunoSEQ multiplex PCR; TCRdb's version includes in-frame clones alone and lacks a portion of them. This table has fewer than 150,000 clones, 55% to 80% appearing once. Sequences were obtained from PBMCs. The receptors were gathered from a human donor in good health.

Here the CDR3 reads CASSYSVQGEAFF. The CDR3 nucleotides read TGTGCCAGCAGTTACTCGGTACAGGGTGAAGCTTTCTTT. This chain joins TRBV6-6 and TRBJ1-1, with a weak D call TRBD1 (6 bases). Deletions cut 0 bases from V and 7 bases from J, with 9 bases between. This CDR3 spans 13 amino acids. The germline V gene has CDR1 MNHNY and CDR2 SVGAGI (reference sequence).

The CDR3 sequence: CASSQGQTGSDEQYF. CDR3 nucleotides: TGCGCCAGCAGCCAAGGGCAGACAGGGAGCGACGAGCAGTACTTC. This chain connects TRBV4-1 to TRBJ2-7; TRBD1 matches at 7 bases. CDR1 MGHRA and CDR2 YSYEKL come from the germline V gene. After removal of 1 base from V and 5 bases from J, the junction contained 8 bases not matched to a gene. This CDR3 region has 15 residues.

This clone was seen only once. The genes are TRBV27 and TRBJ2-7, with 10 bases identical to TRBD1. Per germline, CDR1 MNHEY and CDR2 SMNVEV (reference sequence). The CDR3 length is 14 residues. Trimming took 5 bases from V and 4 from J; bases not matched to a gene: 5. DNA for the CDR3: TGTGCCAGCAGTATGGGACAGGGGTGGTACGAGCAGTACTTC. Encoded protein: CASSMGQGWYEQYF.

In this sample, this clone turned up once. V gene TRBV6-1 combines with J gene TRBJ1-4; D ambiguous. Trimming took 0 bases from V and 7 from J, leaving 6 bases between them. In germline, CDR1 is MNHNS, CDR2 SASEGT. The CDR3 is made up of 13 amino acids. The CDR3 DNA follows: TGTGCCAGCAGTGAAGCCAGGCTTGAAAAACTGTTTTTT. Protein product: CASSEARLEKLFF.

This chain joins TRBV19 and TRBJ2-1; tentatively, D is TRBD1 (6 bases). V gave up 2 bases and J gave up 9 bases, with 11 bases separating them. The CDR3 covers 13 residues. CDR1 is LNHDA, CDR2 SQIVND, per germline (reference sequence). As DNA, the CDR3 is TGTGCCAGTAGTATACAGGGGACGGTTGAGCAGTTCTTC. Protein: CASSIQGTVEQFF.

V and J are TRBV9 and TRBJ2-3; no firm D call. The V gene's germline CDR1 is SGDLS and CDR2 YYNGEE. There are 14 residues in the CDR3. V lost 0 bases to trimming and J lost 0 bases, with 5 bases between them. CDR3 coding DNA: TGTGCCAGCAGCGTAGGGCAGAGCACAGATACGCAGTATTTT. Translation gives CASSVGQSTDTQYF. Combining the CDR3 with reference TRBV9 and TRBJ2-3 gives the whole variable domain DSGVTQTPKHLITATGQRVTLRCSPRSGDLSVYWYQQSLDQGLQFLIQYYNGEERAKGNILERFSAQQFPDLHSELNLSSLELGDSALYFCASSVGQSTDTQYFGPGTRLTVL.

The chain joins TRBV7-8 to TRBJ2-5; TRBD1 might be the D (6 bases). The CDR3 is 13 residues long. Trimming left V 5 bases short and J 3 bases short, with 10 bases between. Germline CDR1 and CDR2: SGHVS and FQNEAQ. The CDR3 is CASSGTTKETQYF. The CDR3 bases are TGTGCCAGCAGCGGGACAACTAAAGAGACCCAGTACTTC.

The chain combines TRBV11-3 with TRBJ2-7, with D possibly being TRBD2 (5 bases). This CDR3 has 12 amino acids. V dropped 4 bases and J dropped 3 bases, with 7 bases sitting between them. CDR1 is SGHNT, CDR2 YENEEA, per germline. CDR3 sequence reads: CASSSGLYEQYF. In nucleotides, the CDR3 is TGTGCCAGCAGCTCTGGACTCTACGAGCAGTACTTC.

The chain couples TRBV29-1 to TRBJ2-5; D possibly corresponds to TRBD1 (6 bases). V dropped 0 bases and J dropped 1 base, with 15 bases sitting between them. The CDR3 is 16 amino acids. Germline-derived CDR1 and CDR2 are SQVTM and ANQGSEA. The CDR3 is CSVEDFGQGIQETQYF. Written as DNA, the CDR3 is TGCAGCGTTGAAGATTTCGGGCAGGGGATCCAAGAGACCCAGTACTTC. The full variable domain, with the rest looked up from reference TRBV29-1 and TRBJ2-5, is SAVISQKPSRDICQRGTSLTIQCQVDSQVTMMFWYRQQPGQSLTLIATANQGSEATYESGFVIDKFPISRPNLTFSTLTVSNMSPEDSSIYLCSVEDFGQGIQETQYFGPGTRLLVL.

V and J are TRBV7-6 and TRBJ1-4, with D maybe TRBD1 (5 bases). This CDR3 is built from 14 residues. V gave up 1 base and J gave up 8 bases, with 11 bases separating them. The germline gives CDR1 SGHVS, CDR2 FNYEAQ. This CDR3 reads CASSLGGAQEKLFF. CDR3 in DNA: TGTGCCAGCAGCTTAGGCGGGGCCCAGGAAAAACTGTTTTTT. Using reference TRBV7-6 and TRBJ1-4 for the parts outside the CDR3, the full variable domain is GAGVSQSPRYKVTKRGQDVALRCDPISGHVSLYWYRQALGQGPEFLTYFNYEAQQDKSGLPNDRFSAERPEGSISTLTIQRTEQRDSAMYRCASSLGGAQEKLFFGSGTQLSVL.

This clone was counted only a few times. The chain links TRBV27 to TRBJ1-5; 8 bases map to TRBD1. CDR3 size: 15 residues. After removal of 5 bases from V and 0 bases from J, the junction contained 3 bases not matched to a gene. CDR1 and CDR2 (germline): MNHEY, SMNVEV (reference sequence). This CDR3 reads CASSNRGYSNQPQHF. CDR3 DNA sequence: TGTGCCAGCAGTAACAGGGGGTATAGCAATCAGCCCCAGCATTTT.

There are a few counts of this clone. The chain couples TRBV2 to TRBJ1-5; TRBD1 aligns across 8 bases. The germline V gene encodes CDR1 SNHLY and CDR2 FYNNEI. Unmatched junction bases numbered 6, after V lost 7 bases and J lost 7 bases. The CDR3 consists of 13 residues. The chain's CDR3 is CASKRDRRQPQHF. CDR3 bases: TGTGCCAGCAAGCGGGACAGGAGGCAGCCCCAGCATTTT.

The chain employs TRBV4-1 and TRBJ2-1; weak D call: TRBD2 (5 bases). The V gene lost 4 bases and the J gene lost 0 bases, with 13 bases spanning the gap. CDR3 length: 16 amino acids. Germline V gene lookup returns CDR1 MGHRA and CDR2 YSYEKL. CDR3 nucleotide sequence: TGCGCCAGCAGCCTCGTTACCGGACTCTCCTACAATGAGCAGTTCTTC. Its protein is CASSLVTGLSYNEQFF.

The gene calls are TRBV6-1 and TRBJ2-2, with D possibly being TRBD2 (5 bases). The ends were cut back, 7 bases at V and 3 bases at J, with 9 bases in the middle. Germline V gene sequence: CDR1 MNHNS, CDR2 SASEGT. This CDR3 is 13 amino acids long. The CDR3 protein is CASTRDDTGELFF. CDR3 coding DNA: TGTGCCAGCACCCGGGATGACACCGGGGAGCTGTTTTTT.

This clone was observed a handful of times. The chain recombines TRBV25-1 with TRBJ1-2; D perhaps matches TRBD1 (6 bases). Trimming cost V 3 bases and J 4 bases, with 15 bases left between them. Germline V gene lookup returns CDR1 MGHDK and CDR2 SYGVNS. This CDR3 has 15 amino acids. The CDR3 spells CASSDQNRGSYGYTF. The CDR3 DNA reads TGTGCCAGCAGTGATCAAAATAGGGGGAGCTATGGCTACACCTTC.

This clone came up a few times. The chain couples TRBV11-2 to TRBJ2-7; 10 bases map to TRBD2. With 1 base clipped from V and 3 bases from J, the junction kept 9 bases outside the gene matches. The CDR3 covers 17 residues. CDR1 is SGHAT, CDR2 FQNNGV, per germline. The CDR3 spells CASSLGGPSGSGYEQYF. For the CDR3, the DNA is TGTGCCAGCAGCTTAGGAGGGCCTAGCGGGAGTGGCTACGAGCAGTACTTC.

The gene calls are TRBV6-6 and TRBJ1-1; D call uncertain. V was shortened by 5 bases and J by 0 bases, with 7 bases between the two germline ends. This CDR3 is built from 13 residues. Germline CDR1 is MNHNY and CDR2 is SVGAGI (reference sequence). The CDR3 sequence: CASSPRVNTEAFF. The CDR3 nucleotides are TGTGCCAGCAGTCCGAGGGTGAACACTGAAGCTTTCTTT.

CDR3: CASSQDRYSNQPQHF. CDR3 nucleotides: TGTGCCAGCAGCCAAGACAGGTATAGCAATCAGCCCCAGCATTTT. The chain combines TRBV4-2 with TRBJ1-5; D not certain. This CDR3 is 15 amino acids long. CDR1 is LGHNA and CDR2 is YNFKEQ in the germline V gene. The germline V and J ends were trimmed by 0 bases and 0 bases, with 6 bases remaining between them.

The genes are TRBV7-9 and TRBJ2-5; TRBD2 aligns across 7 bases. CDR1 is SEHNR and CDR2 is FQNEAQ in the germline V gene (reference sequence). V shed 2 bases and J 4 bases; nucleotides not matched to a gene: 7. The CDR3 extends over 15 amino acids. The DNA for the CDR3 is TGTGCCAGCAGCTTACGACAGCGCGGGGGAGAGACCCAGTACTTC. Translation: CASSLRQRGGETQYF.

As DNA, the CDR3 is TGTGCCAGCAGCCAAGAGGCGGGGGGGCTTTACGAGCAGTACTTC. Amino acid sequence: CASSQEAGGLYEQYF. V usage is TRBV4-2 and J usage is TRBJ2-7; the match to TRBD2 covers 9 bases. Germline-derived CDR1 and CDR2 are LGHNA and YNFKEQ. The CDR3 totals 15 residues. The J segment lost 4 bases and the V segment lost 0 bases, leaving 4 bases of the junction unmatched.

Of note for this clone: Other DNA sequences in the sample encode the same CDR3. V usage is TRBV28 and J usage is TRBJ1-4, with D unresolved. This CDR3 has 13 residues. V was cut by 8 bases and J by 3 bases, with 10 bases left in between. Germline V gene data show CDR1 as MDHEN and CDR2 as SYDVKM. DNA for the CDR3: TGTGCCAGCCGGGGATGGGCTAATGAAAAACTGTTTTTT. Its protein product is CASRGWANEKLFF. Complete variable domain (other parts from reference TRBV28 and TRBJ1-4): DVKVTQSSRYLVKRTGEKVFLECVQDMDHENMFWYRQDPGLGLRLIYFSYDVKMKEKGDIPEGYSVSREKKERFSLILESASTNQTSMYLCASRGWANEKLFFGSGTQLSVL.

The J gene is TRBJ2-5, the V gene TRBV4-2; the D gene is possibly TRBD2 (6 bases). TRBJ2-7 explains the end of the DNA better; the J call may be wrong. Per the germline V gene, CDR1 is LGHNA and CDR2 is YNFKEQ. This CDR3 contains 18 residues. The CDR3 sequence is CASSQGFSLADRSYEQYF. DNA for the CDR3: TGTGCCAGCAGCCAAGGGTTTAGTTTAGCGGATCGCTCCTACGAGCAGTACTTC.

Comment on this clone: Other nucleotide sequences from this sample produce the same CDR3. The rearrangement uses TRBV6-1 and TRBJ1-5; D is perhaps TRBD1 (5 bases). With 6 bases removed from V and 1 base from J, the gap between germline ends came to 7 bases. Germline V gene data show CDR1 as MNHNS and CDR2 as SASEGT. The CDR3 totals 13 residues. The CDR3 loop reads CASRRQSNQPQHF. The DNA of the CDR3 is TGTGCCAGCAGAAGACAGAGCAATCAGCCCCAGCATTTT.

The CDR3 nucleotides are TGCGCCAGCAGCCAAGAGGGGACACTCCTTCGTATGAACACTGAAGCTTTCTTT. Translated: CASSQEGTLLRMNTEAFF. The genes are TRBV4-1 and TRBJ1-1, with a weak D call TRBD1 (6 bases). V gave up 0 bases and J gave up 0 bases, with 17 bases separating them. Germline assignment: CDR1 MGHRA and CDR2 YSYEKL. The CDR3 has 18 residues.

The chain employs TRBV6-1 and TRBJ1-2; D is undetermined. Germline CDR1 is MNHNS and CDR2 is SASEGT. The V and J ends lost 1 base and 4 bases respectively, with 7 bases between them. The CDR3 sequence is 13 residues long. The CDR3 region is CASSEGVIYGYTF. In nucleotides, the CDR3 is TGTGCCAGCAGTGAAGGTGTAATCTATGGCTACACCTTC.

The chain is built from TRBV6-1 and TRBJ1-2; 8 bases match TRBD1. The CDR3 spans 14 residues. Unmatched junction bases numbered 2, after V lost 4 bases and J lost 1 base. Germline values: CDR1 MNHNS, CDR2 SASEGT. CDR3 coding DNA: TGTGCCAGCAGTGTAGACAGGGGTAACTATGGCTACACCTTC. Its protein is CASSVDRGNYGYTF.

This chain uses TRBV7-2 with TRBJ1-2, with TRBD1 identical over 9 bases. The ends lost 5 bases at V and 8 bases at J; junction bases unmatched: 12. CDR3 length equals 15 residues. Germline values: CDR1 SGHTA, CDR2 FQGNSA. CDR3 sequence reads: CASSPDRGSLGGYTF. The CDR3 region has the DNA TGTGCCAGCAGCCCGGACAGGGGCTCCCTTGGGGGCTACACCTTC.

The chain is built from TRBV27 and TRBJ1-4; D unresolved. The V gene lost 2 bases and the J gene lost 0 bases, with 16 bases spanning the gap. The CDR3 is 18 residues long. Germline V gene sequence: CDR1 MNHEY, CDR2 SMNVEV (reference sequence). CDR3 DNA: TGTGCCAGCAGTTTAGGAAAAGGAATCGGGGCAACTAATGAAAAACTGTTTTTT. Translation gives CASSLGKGIGATNEKLFF.

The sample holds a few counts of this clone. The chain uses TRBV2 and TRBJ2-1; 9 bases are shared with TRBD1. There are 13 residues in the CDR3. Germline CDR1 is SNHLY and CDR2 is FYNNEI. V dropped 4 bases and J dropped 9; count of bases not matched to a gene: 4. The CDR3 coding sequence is TGTGCCAGCAGTGGGGACAGGGACGGTGAGCAGTTCTTC. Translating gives CASSGDRDGEQFF.

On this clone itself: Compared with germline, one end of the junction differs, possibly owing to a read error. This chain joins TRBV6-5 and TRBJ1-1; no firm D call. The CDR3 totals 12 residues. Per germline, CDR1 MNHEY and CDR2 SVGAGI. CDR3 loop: CASSLLGWKWVF. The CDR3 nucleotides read TGTGCCAGCAGTTTATTGGGCTGGAAGTGGGTCTTT.

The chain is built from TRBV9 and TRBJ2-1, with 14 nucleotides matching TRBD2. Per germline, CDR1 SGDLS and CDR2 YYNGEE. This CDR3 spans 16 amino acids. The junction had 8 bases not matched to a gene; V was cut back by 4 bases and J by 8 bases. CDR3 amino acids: CASSTTGTSGSYEQFF. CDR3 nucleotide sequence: TGTGCCAGCAGCACTACGGGGACTAGCGGGAGCTATGAGCAGTTCTTC.